Here is one TCR beta chain with its context. Its antigen remains undetermined. Base qualities are not recorded, but no much larger clone differs from it by a single base. The immunoSEQ Assay, a bias-controlled multiplex PCR, was used to amplify TCRbeta CDR3 regions from genomic DNA. In the paper's pipeline: Nucleated cell counts per sample were estimated from amplification of reference gene primers within the assay. To quantify the absolute abundance of each unique TCRbeta CDR3 rearrangement, sequence reads were collapsed and filtered. For each sample, productive Simpson clonality was calculated as the square root of Simpson's diversity index across productive rearrangements. TCRdb provides this immuneACCESS table in a form limited to in-frame rearrangements. Some clones are lacking; in checked studies, under half of them reflect an unresolved V gene, and why the rest are absent is not known. The V and J calls and clone size were taken over from that table, and D and trimming were inferred from the DNA. The sample table records about 250,000 clones; more than 75% of these occur just once. In total, the top ten clones hold 0.99% of the sample.

Another Seattle source contributed samples from volunteer blood donors who had recovered from COVID-19. Collaborating institutions collected whole blood in K2EDTA tubes following their own protocols. Collaborator samples were shipped for TCRbeta analysis as frozen whole blood, isolated PBMCs, or DNA extracted from either sample type. As encoded in the germline V gene, CDR1 is LGHNA while CDR2 is YSLEER. The CDR3 covers 17 residues, taking in both the cysteine and the phenylalanine. The entry retains the CDR3 DNA only, 51 bases that are in frame from base 1. V is cut by 1 base and J by 1 base, and the space between the germline ends is 15 bases. The sample is drawn from a study of blood T cell repertoires in COVID-19 (dated by TCRdb to between 2020 and 2021). In terms of the full investigation: Samples from collaborators originated in the United States, Italy and Spain and spanned both the acute and convalescent phases of COVID-19. The dataset comprised deeply sampled blood TCRbeta repertoires from subjects exposed to, actively infected with, or recovered from COVID-19. The material from the prospective study consisted of cDNA or gDNA derived from T cells, B-cell-depleted T cells, or PBMCs. The samples were drawn from the first 160 participants of the ongoing ImmuneRACE study and from over 950 subjects provided by 6 global collaborators. Where available, HLA class I and class II types were taken from metadata supplied by the sample provider and were not determined by assay-based typing. The repertoires were made available in a free public database intended to serve as a resource for research on the immune response to SARS-CoV-2. The sample metadata nearly always contained a de-identified subject ID, COVID-19 status, age in years and sex. General study outcomes and caveats: The quantity of clinical and demographic metadata differed by source and by participant and was supplied without curation.

Sequencing used peripheral blood. The receptor's source is a woman aged 35 to 49 who had recovered from COVID-19. The V and J genes are TRBV4-3 and TRBJ2-3; tentative D gene TRBD2, with 5 bases matching. The DNA is as follows: TGCGCCAGCAGCCAAGGCCCTAATAGCGCCCGCACAGATACGCAGTATTTT. It translates as CASSQGPNSARTDTQYF.